This T cell receptor (beta chain) was retrieved from a study of tumor-infiltrating lymphocytes in primary liver carcinoma. Whole-study findings and limits: Between tumor regions, pairs overlapped more than tumor-adjacent and tumor-blood pairs did.

From unsorted bulk tissue weighing roughly 17-34 mg, DNA and RNA were co-extracted. CDR3 length equals 19 residues. CDR1 is MNHNS, CDR2 SASEGT, per germline. The V and J ends lost 2 bases and 0 bases, in that order; junction bases with no gene match: 13. Total RNA amounting to approximately 460 ng was the source from which TCR beta cDNA was made with a constant-region primer. Sequencing libraries for TCR beta derived from three nested multiplex PCR rounds that used slightly modified ARM-PCR. Use of TRBV1-TRBV30 forward primers with a C-beta reverse primer characterized the first two PCR rounds, which lasted about 9 cycles each. TCRdb itself ran the multiplex PCR reads through MiXCR, one entry per CDR3 protein. Of 100,000 to 150,000 distinct CDR3 sequences listed, 64% are singletons. Many counts were recorded for this clonotype. Antigen specificity is unknown.

This clonotype originated in a woman aged 55-70 years with primary liver carcinoma and hepatitis B virus infection. The sample taken for sequencing was liver tumor tissue from sampling region 3. Subset given: tumor region T3, left-lateral pole. The chain couples TRBV6-1 to TRBJ2-1; TRBD1 matches 7 bases. CDR3 amino acids: CASSESTGVPLPSYNEQFF. In DNA, the CDR3 is TGTGCCAGCAGTGAAAGCACAGGGGTCCCCTTACCCTCCTACAATGAGCAGTTCTTC.